The 17 T cell receptor beta chains listed next were all sequenced from one sample in a study of vaccination and CD4 T cells after COVID-19 (dated 2022 in TCRdb). This sample's treatment or condition label indicates: approximately nine-day PBMC culture with coronavirus spike peptide pools or control peptides (ViraFEST assay). Antigens of these TCRs are unknown. Library construction relied on PCR. Sequencing was carried out with an Illumina iSeq 100. TCR sequencing of DNA from cultured CD4+ T cells used the Oncomine TCR Beta short-read assay at the Johns Hopkins FTIC core. TCRdb applied fastp at Q25 and MiXCR to the public reads, then kept only in-frame beta chains. Each entry merges the rows of one CDR3 protein and shows their most common DNA and genes. The sample table contains 14,000 to 15,000 distinct CDR3 sequences; only one count was recorded for 43% of them. The ten top clones hold roughly 8.7% of the sample.

The sequenced sample was CD4+ T cells from blood, cultured in vitro. The receptors originated from a human donor who had recovered from COVID-19.

This clonotype was observed once. The CDR3 region is CASSDGTSGPRNTGELFF. The CDR3 DNA sequence: TGTGCCAGCAGCGACGGGACTAGCGGACCGAGGAACACCGGGGAGCTGTTTTTT. The gene calls are TRBV6-2 or TRBV6-3 and TRBJ2-2, with 11 bases that match TRBD2. The CDR3 runs 18 residues. The junction had 10 bases not matched to a gene; V was cut back by 6 bases and J by 1 base. Germline CDR1 and CDR2: MNHEY and SVGEGT.

This clonotype was observed a few times. V usage is TRBV5-6 and J usage is TRBJ1-2; D gene ambiguous. Trimming took off 2 bases at V and 2 bases at J, with 7 bases between the two ends. This CDR3 is built from 13 residues. Germline V lookup: CDR1 SGHDT, CDR2 YYEEEE. CDR3 nucleotide sequence: TGTGCCAGCAGCTTCGAGGCCAACTATGGCTACACCTTC. Amino acid sequence: CASSFEANYGYTF.

This clonotype was seen only a few times. The chain couples TRBV30 to TRBJ2-5; D is perhaps TRBD1 (6 bases). The CDR3 consists of 14 residues. Germline CDR1 GTSNPN, CDR2 SVGIG (reference sequence). V was cut by 2 bases and J by 6 bases, with 16 bases left in between. Here the CDR3 DNA reads TGTGCCTGGAGTTCCACAGGGTTGTGGAAGACCCAGTACTTC. Encoded protein: CAWSSTGLWKTQYF.

This clonotype is medium-sized (0.01 to 0.1%) by share. V gene TRBV7-2 combines with J gene TRBJ2-1; 14 positions match TRBD2. CDR3 length: 16 amino acids. Looked up from germline, CDR1 is SGHTA and CDR2 is FQGNSA. J gave up 7 bases and V 1 base, and 3 bases lay outside the gene matches. CDR3 residues: CASSLGTSGGTNEQFF. In nucleotides, the CDR3 is TGTGCCAGCAGCTTAGGGACTAGCGGGGGGACGAATGAGCAGTTCTTC.

The chain recombines TRBV7-8 with TRBJ2-1, with D unclear. The CDR3 consists of 16 residues. V lost 3 bases and J 0 bases, leaving 12 bases between the germline ends. The germline gives CDR1 SGHVS, CDR2 FQNEAQ. DNA of the CDR3: TGTGCCAGCAGCTTCCGTGTGGGAAGCTCCTACAATGAGCAGTTCTTC. Encoded protein: CASSFRVGSSYNEQFF.

This clonotype was observed a handful of times. The chain has TRBV30 and TRBJ1-2; unclear D gene. Trimming cost V 0 bases and J 7 bases, with 12 bases left between them. Germline V CDR1 and CDR2: GTSNPN, SVGIG (reference sequence). CDR3 length: 13 amino acids. CDR3 sequence reads: CAWSVNSPVGYTF. Written as DNA, the CDR3 is TGTGCCTGGAGTGTAAATTCTCCCGTTGGCTACACCTTC. The full variable domain, in which reference TRBV30 and TRBJ1-2 provide the parts outside the CDR3, is SQTIHQWPATLVQPVGSPLSLECTVEGTSNPNLYWYRQAAGRGLQLLFYSVGIGQISSEVPQNLSASRPQDRQFILSSKKLLLSDSGFYLCAWSVNSPVGYTFGSGTRLTVV.

This clonotype was seen more than once but under ten times. The chain employs TRBV11-2 and TRBJ1-2; D is perhaps TRBD1 (5 bases). V dropped 5 bases and J dropped 4 bases, with 17 bases sitting between them. CDR1 SGHAT and CDR2 FQNNGV come from the germline V gene. The CDR3 consists of 15 residues. As DNA, the CDR3 is TGTGCCAGCAGCCGAAGCAGGGATTGGGTCTATGGCTACACCTTC. Residues: CASSRSRDWVYGYTF.

This clonotype is labeled large. V is TRBV7-2 and J is TRBJ1-2, with a tentative D call TRBD1 (5 bases). The CDR3 extends over 16 amino acids. Germline V CDR1 and CDR2: SGHTA, FQGNSA. Trimming shortened V by 4 bases and J by 4 bases, and 19 bases separated the two germline ends. CDR3 DNA: TGTGCCAGCAGCTACACGCCGGGGGTTGGTGGCTATGGCTACACCTTC. Protein product: CASSYTPGVGGYGYTF. The whole variable domain, filled in from reference TRBV7-2 and TRBJ1-2, reads GAGVSQSPSNKVTEKGKDVELRCDPISGHTALYWYRQSLGQGLEFLIYFQGNSAPDKSGLPSDRFSAERTGGSVSTLTIQRTQQEDSAVYLCASSYTPGVGGYGYTFGSGTRLTVV.

The table lists this clonotype with a few counts. The gene calls are TRBV7-2 and TRBJ2-5; D could derive from TRBD1 or TRBD2 (6 bases each). Germline V gives CDR1 SGHTA, CDR2 FQGNSA. The CDR3 runs to 15 residues. The V end was cut by 5 bases, the J end by 5 bases, with 18 bases between. The CDR3: CASSPGLNQGETQYF. The CDR3 bases are TGTGCCAGCAGCCCGGGACTCAACCAGGGGGAGACCCAGTACTTC.

This chain uses TRBV4-3 with TRBJ1-2; D might be TRBD1 (6 bases). With 1 base removed from V and 2 bases from J, the gap between germline ends came to 14 bases. The germline V gene encodes CDR1 LGHNA and CDR2 YSLEER. The CDR3 sequence is 16 residues long. DNA for the CDR3: TGCGCCAGCAGCCAAGGATTAGGGGGGTTCAACTATGGCTACACCTTC. This encodes CASSQGLGGFNYGYTF.

The chain carries TRBV7-2 and TRBJ2-5; tentative D call: TRBD2 (6 bases). Germline V CDR1 and CDR2: SGHTA, FQGNSA. The CDR3 spans 16 residues. Trimming shortened V by 1 base and J by 5 bases, and 17 bases separated the two germline ends. DNA for the CDR3: TGTGCCAGCAGCTTAGTTTCGGAGGGCCGGTGGGAGACCCAGTACTTC. Its protein product is CASSLVSEGRWETQYF.

This clonotype occurred a few times. The chain has TRBV20-1 and TRBJ1-2; D unclear. The germline gives CDR1 DFQATT, CDR2 SNEGSKA (reference sequence). The CDR3 is 13 amino acids. Trimming stripped 2 bases from V and 0 bases from J, with 7 bases between. The CDR3 here is CSARHGSNYGYTF. CDR3 sequence (DNA): TGCAGTGCTAGACACGGGTCTAACTATGGCTACACCTTC.

This clonotype was found a few times. The rearrangement joins TRBV27 to TRBJ2-3, with TRBD2 matching over 10 bases. The CDR3 is made up of 17 amino acids. Germline V gene lookup returns CDR1 MNHEY and CDR2 SMNVEV (reference sequence). J was trimmed by 5 bases and V by 2 bases; bases with no gene match: 10. The CDR3 DNA follows: TGTGCCAGCAGTTTAAGCCTAGCGGGAGCCTTTGGAGATACGCAGTATTTT. Translated: CASSLSLAGAFGDTQYF.

To note about this clonotype: The junction and the germline gene differ at one end; a read error may be behind it. The V and J genes are TRBV19 and TRBJ1-1; 7 bases fit TRBD1. CDR3 length equals 19 residues. Looked up from germline, CDR1 is LNHDA and CDR2 is SQIVND (reference sequence). In DNA form, the CDR3 reads TGTGCCAGTAGTATAAGAGGAGGGCAGGGGGGAGCACCGAACGCTGAAGCTTTCTTT. This translates into CASSIRGGQGGAPNAEAFF.

The chain links TRBV10-2 to TRBJ2-5; 11 bases are a match to TRBD2. Germline V gene sequence: CDR1 WSHSY, CDR2 SAAADI. V was clipped by 9 bases and J by 5 bases; unmatched bases: 5. CDR3 size: 13 residues. The CDR3 nucleotides are TGCGCCAGTTCGACTAGCGGGAAGGAGACCCAGTACTTC. Its protein is CASSTSGKETQYF.

This clonotype was picked up one time. The genes are TRBV6-1 and TRBJ2-7; TRBD1 aligns across 10 bases. CDR1 is MNHNS and CDR2 is SASEGT in the germline V gene. V dropped 7 bases and J dropped 3; count of bases not matched to a gene: 9. This CDR3 has 15 residues. CDR3 in amino acids: CASTGGQGRYYEQYF. As DNA, the CDR3 is TGTGCCAGCACCGGGGGACAGGGGCGATACTACGAGCAGTACTTC.

The chain has TRBV30 and TRBJ1-3; maybe TRBD1 (6 bases). Germline lookup yields CDR1 GTSNPN and CDR2 SVGIG (reference sequence). The CDR3 has 14 amino acids. The CDR3 nucleotides read TGTGCAACCGCGGGACACCGCTCTGGAAACACCATATATTTT. This sequence encodes CATAGHRSGNTIYF.